This is a list of T cell receptor beta chains from one sample in a study of T cells in narcolepsy. This table comes from immunoSEQ multiplex PCR, and its TCRdb copy is limited to in-frame clones, with some not included. The sample lists tens of thousands of clones, approximately 86% occurring once. Material: CD45RA- memory CD4+ T cells from PBMCs. All receptors derive from a human donor with narcolepsy. The CDR3 runs from the conserved cysteine through the conserved F or W. The D gene is left open where the match is weak. A row's size may be missing; if present it is once, few, many or a size class.

J | D | size | V | CDR3 | DNA
TRBJ2-7 | . | . | TRBV7-2 | CASSPSSYEQYF | TGTGCCAGCAGCCCCAGCTCCTACGAGCAGTACTTC
TRBJ2-3 | TRBD1 | . | TRBV15 | CATSGRQGPDTQYF | TGTGCCACCAGCGGCCGACAGGGGCCAGATACGCAGTATTTT
TRBJ2-7 | . | . | TRBV6-1 | CAVRGPSYEQYF | TGTGCTGTGAGGGGACCCTCCTACGAGCAGTACTTC
TRBJ2-1 | TRBD2 | . | TRBV6-6 | CASRPPTSGGAFEQFF | TGTGCCAGCAGACCTCCGACTAGCGGGGGGGCCTTCGAGCAGTTCTTC
TRBJ1-3 | . | few | TRBV7-9 | CASSLDFSGNTIYF | TGTGCCAGCAGCTTAGATTTCTCTGGAAACACCATATATTTT
TRBJ1-5 | . | . | TRBV6-1 | CASSTGYLGEHF | TGTGCCAGCAGTACAGGGTACCTCGGGGAGCATTTT
TRBJ1-2 | . | . | TRBV28 | CASSLGGYGYTF | TGTGCCAGCAGTTTAGGGGGCTATGGCTACACCTTC
TRBJ1-5 | . | . | TRBV4-1 | CASSHGQNNQPQHF | TGCGCCAGCAGCCATGGACAGAACAATCAGCCCCAGCATTTT
TRBJ1-5 | TRBD1 | once | TRBV20-1 | CPGGGSQPQHF | TGCCCAGGGGGGGGGAGTCAGCCCCAGCATTTT
TRBJ1-5 | . | once | TRBV19 | CASSYEGVQPQHF | TGTGCCAGTAGTTATGAGGGGGTTCAGCCCCAGCATTTT
TRBJ2-7 | TRBD2 | . | TRBV11-3 | CASSLTSGHYEQYF | TGTGCCAGCAGCTTGACTAGCGGGCACTACGAGCAGTACTTC
TRBJ1-1 | TRBD1 | . | TRBV9 | CASSPRQGPNTEAFF | TGTGCCAGCAGCCCTCGACAGGGGCCCAACACTGAAGCTTTCTTT